This TCR beta chain appears in the sequencing data of a study of blood T cell repertoires in COVID-19. Turning to the study itself: The United States, Italy and Spain supplied acute and convalescent COVID-19 samples. PBMCs, B-cell-depleted T cells, or T cells provided the cDNA or gDNA that made up the material.

Authors' processing steps: By means of reference gene primer amplification, nucleated cell counts were estimated. The table came from immunoSEQ multiplex PCR; TCRdb's copy has only in-frame clones and leaves some out. That table furnishes V, J and clone size, whereas the DNA furnished D and trimming. The table records 110,000 or so clones, approximately 90% of them present only once. V was cut by 0 bases and J by 7 bases, with 10 bases left in between. There are 13 residues in the CDR3. CDR1 and CDR2 from the germline V gene are SGHNT and YYREEE (reference sequence). The sample was peripheral blood. This chain connects TRBV5-4 to TRBJ1-1; the D is unclear. The source of this sequence is a woman in her 50s with acute or convalescent COVID-19. CDR3 in amino acids: CASSLERVGEAFF. The CDR3 coding sequence is TGTGCCAGCAGCTTGGAGAGGGTTGGTGAAGCTTTCTTT.